This passage covers 27 T cell receptor beta chains from one sample sequenced in a study of cytomegalovirus exposure and HLA in healthy donors. The PCR used 60 Vbeta and 13 Jbeta primers. TCRdb keeps only in-frame clones here, not all; method: immunoSEQ multiplex PCR. Among 150,000 to 200,000 clones listed, about 80% were seen once. Specimen: PBMCs. These TCRs come from a middle-aged woman in good health and CMV-seronegative.

This rearrangement joins TRBV30 to TRBJ2-1; D uncertain. The CDR3 runs 14 residues. From germline, CDR1 is GTSNPN and CDR2 SVGIG (reference sequence). Trimming left V 2 bases short and J 4 bases short, with 12 bases between. CDR3 sequence: CAWSSQVSYNEQFF. CDR3 nucleotide sequence: TGTGCCTGGAGTAGCCAAGTATCTTACAATGAGCAGTTCTTC. Based on the CDR3 plus reference TRBV30 and TRBJ2-1, the full variable domain is SQTIHQWPATLVQPVGSPLSLECTVEGTSNPNLYWYRQAAGRGLQLLFYSVGIGQISSEVPQNLSASRPQDRQFILSSKKLLLSDSGFYLCAWSSQVSYNEQFFGPGTRLTVL.

This sequence joins TRBV9 and TRBJ1-2; 8 nucleotides match TRBD1. Germline V gene data show CDR1 as SGDLS and CDR2 as YYNGEE. The CDR3 spans 15 residues. Unmatched junction bases numbered 6, after V lost 0 bases and J lost 5 bases. The CDR3 loop reads CASSVETGETYGYTF. CDR3 in DNA: TGTGCCAGCAGCGTAGAGACAGGGGAAACTTATGGCTACACCTTC.

The V and J genes are TRBV27 and TRBJ2-1; D possibly corresponds to TRBD2 (5 bases). Germline CDR1 MNHEY, CDR2 SMNVEV (reference sequence). The CDR3 totals 15 residues. Trimming took off 6 bases at V and 8 bases at J, with 20 bases between the two ends. The CDR3 coding sequence is TGTGCCAGCAGCCCTAAACTAGGTCCCTGGTATGAGCAGTTCTTC. Protein product: CASSPKLGPWYEQFF.

The rearrangement links TRBV27 to TRBJ2-3; 13 bases are shared with TRBD2. The CDR3 is 16 residues long. V lost 6 bases and J lost 2; bases outside the gene matches: 5. CDR1 and CDR2 from the germline V gene are MNHEY and SMNVEV (reference sequence). CDR3 in DNA: TGTGCCAGCAGAATAACTAGCGGGAGGGCCACAGATACGCAGTATTTT. Its translation: CASRITSGRATDTQYF.

The chain employs TRBV30 and TRBJ2-7; D is uncertain. The CDR3 loop spans 14 amino acids. The V and J ends lost 0 bases and 0 bases respectively, with 9 bases between them. Germline V CDR1 and CDR2: GTSNPN, SVGIG (reference sequence). CDR3 nucleotide sequence: TGTGCCTGGAGTGTATTGGCAGGCTCCTACGAGCAGTACTTC. Protein: CAWSVLAGSYEQYF.

This sequence joins TRBV6-1 and TRBJ2-1; TRBD2 matches 10 bases. Germline V lookup: CDR1 MNHNS, CDR2 SASEGT. Trimming took 3 bases from V and 3 from J; bases not matched to a gene: 5. The CDR3 has 16 residues. CDR3: CASSDTGTSVYNEQFF. The CDR3 DNA reads TGTGCCAGCAGTGATACTGGGACTAGCGTCTACAATGAGCAGTTCTTC.

The chain employs TRBV7-3 and TRBJ2-1; a possible D gene is TRBD2 (6 bases). Germline-derived CDR1 and CDR2 are SGHTA and FQGTGA. The germline V and J ends were trimmed by 5 bases and 7 bases, with 24 bases remaining between them. The CDR3 covers 17 residues. In DNA, the CDR3 is TGTGCCAGCAGCACATGGAGGAGGCGGGAAGTTGGAAATGAGCAGTTCTTC. Residues: CASSTWRRREVGNEQFF.

V usage is TRBV7-9 and J usage is TRBJ2-5; a possible D gene is TRBD2 (5 bases). There are 14 residues in the CDR3. V was clipped by 5 bases and J by 5 bases, with 15 bases between them. In germline, CDR1 is SEHNR, CDR2 FQNEAQ (reference sequence). The CDR3 nucleotides read TGTGCCAGCAGCAATTCTAGCCCACGGGAGACCCAGTACTTC. Its translation: CASSNSSPRETQYF. Using reference TRBV7-9 and TRBJ2-5 for the parts outside the CDR3, the full variable domain is DTGVSQNPRHKITKRGQNVTFRCDPISEHNRLYWYRQTLGQGPEFLTYFQNEAQLEKSRLLSDRFSAERPKGSFSTLEIQRTEQGDSAMYLCASSNSSPRETQYFGPGTRLLVL.

The V call is TRBV9, the J call TRBJ2-1; 11 bases agree with TRBD2. The CDR3 totals 15 residues. V lost 5 bases, J lost 5 bases, and 6 bases stayed unmatched. Germline-derived CDR1 and CDR2 are SGDLS and YYNGEE. In nucleotides, the CDR3 is TGTGCCAGCAGTATAGCGGGAGGGGGGAACAATGAGCAGTTCTTC. Amino acids: CASSIAGGGNNEQFF.

The rearrangement uses TRBV19 and TRBJ2-1; 12 bases fit TRBD2. Germline trimming cut 4 bases from V and 6 bases from J; bases unmatched to any gene: 4. Per germline, CDR1 LNHDA and CDR2 SQIVND (reference sequence). The CDR3 runs to 15 residues. The CDR3: CASSSRGLAGNEQFF. The CDR3 nucleotides are TGTGCCAGTAGTAGCCGGGGACTAGCGGGCAATGAGCAGTTCTTC. The full variable domain, completed using reference TRBV19 and TRBJ2-1, is DGGITQSPKYLFRKEGQNVTLSCEQNLNHDAMYWYRQDPGQGLRLIYYSQIVNDFQKGDIAEGYSVSREKKESFPLTVTSAQKNPTAFYLCASSSRGLAGNEQFFGPGTRLTVL.

The J gene is TRBJ2-7, the V gene TRBV9, with TRBD2 matching 14 bases. J lost 6 bases, V lost 4 bases, and 6 bases had no gene match. Germline CDR1 is SGDLS and CDR2 is YYNGEE. CDR3 size: 15 residues. The CDR3 reads CASSSGLAGVSEQYF. The CDR3 DNA reads as TGTGCCAGCAGCTCGGGACTAGCGGGAGTTTCCGAGCAGTACTTC.

V and J are TRBV7-9 and TRBJ1-2; D call uncertain. CDR1 and CDR2 from the germline V gene are SEHNR and FQNEAQ (reference sequence). The CDR3 length is 14 residues. Trimming cost V 7 bases and J 4 bases, with 16 bases left between them. CDR3 protein: CASNHARRPYGYTF. CDR3 bases: TGTGCCAGCAACCACGCCCGCAGGCCCTATGGCTACACCTTC.

The chain couples TRBV19 to TRBJ1-5, with D unresolved. V lost 2 bases to trimming and J lost 5 bases, with 22 bases between them. Germline assignment: CDR1 LNHDA and CDR2 SQIVND (reference sequence). CDR3 size: 18 residues. The CDR3 spells CASSIIYLTSHNYQPQHF. CDR3 coding DNA: TGTGCCAGTAGTATAATTTATTTAACTTCCCATAATTATCAGCCCCAGCATTTT.

The chain has TRBV5-4 and TRBJ2-2, with a possible D match to TRBD2 (5 bases). CDR1 and CDR2 (germline): SGHNT, YYREEE (reference sequence). This CDR3 spans 15 amino acids. Deletions cut 6 bases from V and 4 bases from J, with 16 bases between. CDR3 in amino acids: CASTTLRAGTGELFF. CDR3 bases: TGTGCCAGCACCACCCTGAGGGCGGGCACCGGGGAGCTGTTTTTT.

The rearrangement links TRBV9 to TRBJ1-1; no definite D call. Germline-derived CDR1 and CDR2 are SGDLS and YYNGEE. The CDR3 runs 13 residues. Trimming shortened V by 4 bases and J by 2 bases, and 9 bases separated the two germline ends. For the CDR3, the DNA is TGTGCCAGCAGCCCCCCGGTTAACACTGAAGCTTTCTTT. This gives the protein CASSPPVNTEAFF.

The chain is built from TRBV9 and TRBJ2-3; a possible D gene is TRBD2 (7 bases). Germline V gene sequence: CDR1 SGDLS, CDR2 YYNGEE. The CDR3 consists of 15 residues. V was clipped by 0 bases and J by 5 bases, with 13 bases between them. The CDR3 coding sequence is TGTGCCAGCAGCGTAGGGGAGGGGACAATAGATACGCAGTATTTT. This encodes CASSVGEGTIDTQYF.

This sequence joins TRBV29-1 and TRBJ1-3; the D is unclear. Germline CDR1 SQVTM, CDR2 ANQGSEA. The CDR3 sequence is 13 residues long. V was cut by 3 bases and J by 4 bases, with 10 bases left in between. As DNA, the CDR3 is TGCAGCGTTGACCCGGGTACCGGAAACACCATATATTTT. This sequence encodes CSVDPGTGNTIYF.

This clone was counted between two and nine times. The chain has TRBV18 and TRBJ1-1; the match to TRBD1 covers 8 bases. The length of the CDR3 is 17 residues. J lost 5 bases, V lost 3 bases, and 14 bases had no gene match. Germline-derived CDR1 and CDR2 are KGHSH and LQKENI. The CDR3 here is CASSPGTGGGVWTEAFF. CDR3 nucleotide sequence: TGTGCCAGCTCACCGGGGACAGGTGGGGGAGTGTGGACTGAAGCTTTCTTT. The variable domain in full, with the rest retrieved from reference TRBV18 and TRBJ1-1, is NAGVMQNPRHLVRRRGQEARLRCSPMKGHSHVYWYRQLPEEGLKFMVYLQKENIIDESGMPKERFSAEFPKEGPSILRIQQVVRGDSAAYFCASSPGTGGGVWTEAFFGQGTRLTVV.

This clone was observed a single time. This chain uses TRBV19 with TRBJ2-7; D might be TRBD1 (6 bases). V dropped 4 bases and J dropped 6 bases, with 13 bases sitting between them. The CDR3 is 13 residues long. In germline, CDR1 is LNHDA, CDR2 SQIVND (reference sequence). Written as DNA, the CDR3 is TGTGCCAGTAGTACCTCACAGGGCTTCGAGCAGTACTTC. This encodes CASSTSQGFEQYF.

This clone was seen only a few times. This sequence joins TRBV7-9 and TRBJ1-6; D unclear. CDR1 is SEHNR, CDR2 FQNEAQ, per germline (reference sequence). This CDR3 has 14 residues. V was pared by 1 base and J by 6 bases, with 7 bases between. DNA for the CDR3: TGTGCCAGCAGCTTAGGACTCCTTAATTCACCCCTCCACTTT. Protein sequence: CASSLGLLNSPLHF.

This sequence joins TRBV29-1 and TRBJ1-1; a possible D gene is TRBD1 (6 bases). Germline V gene lookup returns CDR1 SQVTM and CDR2 ANQGSEA. The ends were cut back, 4 bases at V and 6 bases at J, with 9 bases in the middle. This CDR3 has 11 residues. DNA for the CDR3: TGCAGCGTTGCACCAGGGGCTGAAGCTTTCTTT. This encodes CSVAPGAEAFF. Using reference TRBV29-1 and TRBJ1-1 for the parts outside the CDR3, the full variable domain is SAVISQKPSRDICQRGTSLTIQCQVDSQVTMMFWYRQQPGQSLTLIATANQGSEATYESGFVIDKFPISRPNLTFSTLTVSNMSPEDSSIYLCSVAPGAEAFFGQGTRLTVV.

This clone was detected a few times. V and J are TRBV28 and TRBJ2-7; D gene ambiguous. The germline V and J ends were trimmed by 8 bases and 3 bases, with 11 bases remaining between them. The CDR3 length is 12 residues. Germline loops: CDR1 MDHEN, CDR2 SYDVKM. CDR3 sequence: CASETTGYEQYF. CDR3 nucleotide sequence: TGTGCCAGCGAAACGACGGGCTACGAGCAGTACTTC.

The rearrangement links TRBV19 to TRBJ1-5; D gene uncertain. The CDR3 has 15 residues. Germline V gene sequence: CDR1 LNHDA, CDR2 SQIVND (reference sequence). V was clipped by 7 bases and J by 1 base, with 14 bases between them. The chain's CDR3 is CASTRGMGSNQPQHF. As DNA, the CDR3 is TGTGCCAGTACCCGGGGAATGGGGAGCAATCAGCCCCAGCATTTT.

J is TRBJ1-1 and V is TRBV6-1, with D tentatively TRBD1 (5 bases). Germline lookup yields CDR1 MNHNS and CDR2 SASEGT. The CDR3 runs to 14 residues. Trimming stripped 5 bases from V and 0 bases from J, with 10 bases between. In DNA, the CDR3 is TGTGCCAGCAGTTTTCAGGGTATGAACACTGAAGCTTTCTTT. It encodes CASSFQGMNTEAFF.

The CDR3, as DNA: TGTGCCAGCAGCCTGGGGACTAGCGGGGCCCCCGGGGAGCTGTTTTTT. It is translated as CASSLGTSGAPGELFF. V is TRBV7-2 and J is TRBJ2-2; 13 bases map to TRBD2. The junction had 6 bases not matched to a gene; V was cut back by 5 bases and J by 6 bases. Germline V gene lookup returns CDR1 SGHTA and CDR2 FQGNSA. The CDR3 is made up of 16 amino acids.

The chain combines TRBV29-1 with TRBJ2-3, with 9 nucleotides matching TRBD2. The length of the CDR3 is 13 residues. Germline CDR1 SQVTM, CDR2 ANQGSEA. The junction had 5 bases not matched to a gene; V was cut back by 6 bases and J by 4 bases. The CDR3 coding sequence is TGCAGCGTCGCGCGGGAGGGCCCAGATACGCAGTATTTT. It specifies CSVAREGPDTQYF.

The genes are TRBV30 and TRBJ1-1, with D maybe TRBD1 (6 bases). This CDR3 is built from 11 residues. The V end lost 1 base, the J end lost 7 bases, and 7 bases lay between the germline ends. Germline lookup yields CDR1 GTSNPN and CDR2 SVGIG (reference sequence). This CDR3 is CAWSGGLEAFF. For the CDR3, the DNA is TGTGCCTGGAGTGGGGGGCTTGAAGCTTTCTTT. The complete variable domain, with remaining parts taken from reference TRBV30 and TRBJ1-1, reads SQTIHQWPATLVQPVGSPLSLECTVEGTSNPNLYWYRQAAGRGLQLLFYSVGIGQISSEVPQNLSASRPQDRQFILSSKKLLLSDSGFYLCAWSGGLEAFFGQGTRLTVV.